These T cell receptor beta chains were read from a single sample in a study of blood T cell repertoires in COVID-19. Clones were read by immunoSEQ multiplex PCR, and TCRdb kept only the in-frame ones, dropping some. Of 200,000 to 250,000 clones listed, around 88% are singletons. The sample consisted of PBMCs or T cells enriched from blood (not recorded which). The receptors were gathered from a woman aged 45 to 65 who had recovered from COVID-19. CDR3s include the opening cysteine and the closing phenylalanine or tryptophan. A D gene is named only where the DNA matches it firmly. Expanded clones are given a class, and other clones once, few, many or no size at all.

d_call j_call clone_size v_call cdr3_nt cdr3_aa
TRBD1 TRBJ1-5 NA TRBV28 TGTGCCAGCTGGGACAGGGTTCGTCCCCAGCATTTT CASWDRVRPQHF
TRBD1 TRBJ2-1 NA TRBV11-3 TGTGCCAGCAGCTCCTTCCCGGGACAGGGCTCCTACAATGAGCAGTTCTTC CASSSFPGQGSYNEQFF
NA TRBJ2-3 NA TRBV29-1 TGCAGCGTTGAACAGGGATGGAGCACAGATACGCAGTATTTT CSVEQGWSTDTQYF
NA TRBJ2-7 few TRBV7-4 TGTGCCAGCGCCAACAGAGAGCAGTACTTC CASANREQYF
NA TRBJ2-7 NA TRBV13 TGTGCCAGCAGCTTAAGGGGGTCCTACGAGCAGTACTTC CASSLRGSYEQYF
NA TRBJ2-5 NA TRBV3-1/TRBV3-2 TGTGCCAGCAGCCCTTGGACAGGGAGGGGAGAGACCCAGTACTTC CASSPWTGRGETQYF
NA TRBJ1-2 NA TRBV19 TGTGCCAGTAGCGAGTACAGGACTAACTATGGCTACACCTTC CASSEYRTNYGYTF
TRBD2 TRBJ2-1 NA TRBV6-2/TRBV6-3 TGTGCCAGCAGTCCACTTATTAGCGGGAGAACGGTCAATGAGCAGTTCTTC CASSPLISGRTVNEQFF
NA TRBJ1-1 NA TRBV2 TGTGCCAGCAGTGGAGAGTCGGTCGCTGAAGCTTTCTTT CASSGESVAEAFF
TRBD1 TRBJ2-7 NA TRBV19 TGTGCCAGTAGTGTGGACGGACAGGGCGGCTACGAGCAGTACTTC CASSVDGQGGYEQYF
NA TRBJ2-2 NA TRBV5-1 TGCGCCAGCAGCTTGTTCGTCACGGGAGTAGTCGGGGAGCTGTTTTTT CASSLFVTGVVGELFF
NA TRBJ1-2 NA TRBV5-1 TGCGCCAGCAGCGGAGGACCGTCCGGGTGGTACACCTTC CASSGGPSGWYTF
NA TRBJ2-2 NA TRBV7-3 TGTGCCAGCAGCTTAGGGCAGACCGGGGAGCTGTTTTTT CASSLGQTGELFF
TRBD1 TRBJ2-7 NA TRBV4-1 TGCGCCAGCAGCCCAGGGACAGAATACGAGCAGTACTTC CASSPGTEYEQYF
NA TRBJ1-5 NA TRBV5-5 TGTGCCAGCAGCTGGGGTGGGGCGAGCAATCAGCCCCAGCATTTT CASSWGGASNQPQHF
NA TRBJ1-6 NA TRBV19 TGTGCCAGTAGTATGCAGGGTCCGGCACCCCTCCACTTT CASSMQGPAPLHF
TRBD1 TRBJ1-5 NA TRBV15 TGTGCCACCAGCAGACATACAGGGGGGAATCAGCCCCAGCATTTT CATSRHTGGNQPQHF
TRBD1 TRBJ1-5 NA TRBV19 TGTGCCAGTAGTTCTTCGGCACAGGGGTATCAGCCCCAGCATTTT CASSSSAQGYQPQHF
TRBD2 TRBJ2-1 NA TRBV7-6 TGTGCCAGCAGTCCCACTAGCGGGGGGACCTACAATGAGCAGTTCTTC CASSPTSGGTYNEQFF
NA TRBJ1-1 few TRBV11-3 TGTGCCAGCAGCTTTGGAGTAATGAACACTGAAGCTTTCTTT CASSFGVMNTEAFF
TRBD1 TRBJ1-3 NA TRBV7-9 TGTGCCGGGCGCCTTAGTCCCAAACGACAGGGCTCTGGAAACACCATATATTTT CAGRLSPKRQGSGNTIYF
TRBD2 TRBJ2-3 NA TRBV2 TGTGCCAGCATCATGCGGGAGGCAGATACGCAGTATTTT CASIMREADTQYF
NA TRBJ1-5 NA TRBV18 TGTGCCAGCTCACCAGTCGAGGCAGGGTGGTATAGCAATCAGCCCCAGCATTTT CASSPVEAGWYSNQPQHF
NA TRBJ1-5 NA TRBV27 TGTGCCAGCAGTATCCAGGGGCTAAGCAATCAGCCCCAGCATTTT CASSIQGLSNQPQHF
NA TRBJ1-2 NA TRBV12-3/TRBV12-4 TGTGCCAGCGAAAAACAGCCCGAATATGGCTACACCTTC CASEKQPEYGYTF
TRBD1 TRBJ1-2 NA TRBV7-6 TGTGCCAGCAGCCAGACAGGGGTGGGTGGCTACACCTTC CASSQTGVGGYTF
NA TRBJ1-2 NA TRBV28 TGTGCCAGCAGTTTACGACTGGCAGTTAGCTATGGCTACACCTTC CASSLRLAVSYGYTF
NA TRBJ1-1 NA TRBV23-1 TGCGCCAGCAGCCACAGGGTTACTGAAGCTTTCTTT CASSHRVTEAFF
NA TRBJ2-5 NA TRBV7-9 TGTGCCAGCAGCTTGGCTCCTAGCGCGGAGACCCAGTACTTC CASSLAPSAETQYF
NA TRBJ2-7 NA TRBV30 TGTGCCTGGAGTGTTTCTGGAGGTTCCTACGAGCAGTACTTC CAWSVSGGSYEQYF
TRBD1 TRBJ2-5 once TRBV2 TGTGCCAGCAGTGCCCAGGGGGCACGGGAGACCCAGTACTTC CASSAQGARETQYF
NA TRBJ1-2 NA TRBV20-1 TGCAGTGCTAGTCAGGGGACGAACTATGGCTACACCTTC CSASQGTNYGYTF
TRBD1 TRBJ2-3 NA TRBV7-2 TGTGCCAGCAGCTTTCGACAGGGGATGGATACGCAGTATTTT CASSFRQGMDTQYF
TRBD2 TRBJ2-2 NA TRBV7-2 TGTGCCAGCAGCCCGGGGGGGAACACCGGGGAGCTGTTTTTT CASSPGGNTGELFF
TRBD1 TRBJ2-7 NA TRBV9 TGTGCCAGCAGCGCCCGGGACAGGGGTACGGGAGTAGGAGGCTACGAGCAGTACTTC CASSARDRGTGVGGYEQYF
TRBD1 TRBJ1-4 NA TRBV11-2 TGTGCCAGCAGCTCGAACCCGGGACAGGGTCGTGAAAAACTGTTTTTT CASSSNPGQGREKLFF
TRBD1 TRBJ1-1 NA TRBV18 TGTGCCAGCTCACCATTGGGACAGGGGGGGAACACTGAAGCTTTCTTT CASSPLGQGGNTEAFF
NA TRBJ1-1 NA TRBV18 TGTGCCAGCTCACCAGTCCTTTACACTGAAGCTTTCTTT CASSPVLYTEAFF
TRBD2 TRBJ2-5 NA TRBV7-2 TGTGCCAGCAGCTTAGGGGTGGTGGGGGGGCAAGAGACCCAGTACTTC CASSLGVVGGQETQYF
NA TRBJ2-2 few TRBV27 TGTGCCAGCAGTTTACGGGGACTGACCAACACCGGGGAGCTGTTTTTT CASSLRGLTNTGELFF
TRBD2 TRBJ2-2 NA TRBV30 TGTGCCTCACTAGCGGGAGGAGGGAACACCGGGGAGCTGTTTTTT CASLAGGGNTGELFF
NA TRBJ2-7 NA TRBV19 TGTGCCAGTACTCCGCGGGACTCCTACGAGCAGTACTTC CASTPRDSYEQYF
NA TRBJ2-1 NA TRBV18 TGTGCCAGCTCACCACCTAATCACCGGAGCGAGCAGTTCTTC CASSPPNHRSEQFF
TRBD2 TRBJ2-1 NA TRBV4-2 TGTGCCAGCAGCCAAGAGCTAGCCGGACTAGCGGGGGCCAATGAGCAGTTCTTC CASSQELAGLAGANEQFF
NA TRBJ1-5 NA TRBV9 TGTGCCAGCAGCGCCGAAGCTCAATATCAGCCCCAGCATTTT CASSAEAQYQPQHF
TRBD1 TRBJ1-2 NA TRBV28 TGTGCCAGCAGAACTACAGGGGGCGCGAGGAGCTATGGCTACACCTTC CASRTTGGARSYGYTF
NA TRBJ1-2 NA TRBV9 TGTGCCAGCAGCGTAGAGGCGGGGCCAAATGACTATGGCTACACCTTC CASSVEAGPNDYGYTF
TRBD2 TRBJ2-5 NA TRBV9 TGTGCCAGCAGCCCCGGGGGGGGTGTAGTGCAAGAGACCCAGTACTTC CASSPGGGVVQETQYF
TRBD1 TRBJ1-3 once TRBV10-2 TGCGCCAGCAGGGGACAGGGAAGCGGAAACACCATATATTTT CASRGQGSGNTIYF
TRBD2 TRBJ2-5 NA TRBV4-3 TGCGCCAGCAGCCATGGTATAGCGGGGGGCTTAAAACAAGAGACCCAGTACTTC CASSHGIAGGLKQETQYF
NA TRBJ1-2 NA TRBV10-2 TGCGCCAGCACACACCCTAACTATGGCTACACCTTC CASTHPNYGYTF
NA TRBJ2-2 NA TRBV18 TGTGCCAGCTCACGACTCGAGGACACCGGGGAGCTGTTTTTT CASSRLEDTGELFF
TRBD1 TRBJ1-2 NA TRBV5-5 TGTGCCAGCAGCTTGCGTCCAGGACAGGGGTCGACCTATGGCTACACCTTC CASSLRPGQGSTYGYTF